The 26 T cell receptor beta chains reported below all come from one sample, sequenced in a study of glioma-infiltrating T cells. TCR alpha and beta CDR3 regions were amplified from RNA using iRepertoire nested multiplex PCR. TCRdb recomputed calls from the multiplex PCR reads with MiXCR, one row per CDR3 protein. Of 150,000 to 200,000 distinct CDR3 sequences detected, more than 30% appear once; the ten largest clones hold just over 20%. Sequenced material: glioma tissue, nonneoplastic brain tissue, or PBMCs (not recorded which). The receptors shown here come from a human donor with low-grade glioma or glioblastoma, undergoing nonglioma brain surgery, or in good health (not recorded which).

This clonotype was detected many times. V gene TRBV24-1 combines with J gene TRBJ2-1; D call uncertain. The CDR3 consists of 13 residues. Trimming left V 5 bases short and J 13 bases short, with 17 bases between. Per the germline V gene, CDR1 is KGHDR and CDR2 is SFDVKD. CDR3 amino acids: CATSVPGIDSQFF. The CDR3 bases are TGTGCCACCAGTGTCCCCGGTATTGACTCCCAGTTCTTC.

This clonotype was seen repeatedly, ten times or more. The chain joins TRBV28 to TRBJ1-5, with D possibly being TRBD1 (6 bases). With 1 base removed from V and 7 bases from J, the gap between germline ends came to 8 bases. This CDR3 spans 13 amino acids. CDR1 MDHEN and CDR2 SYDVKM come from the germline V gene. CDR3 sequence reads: CASSLYQGQPQHF. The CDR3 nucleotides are TGTGCCAGCAGTTTATATCAGGGGCAGCCCCAGCATTTT.

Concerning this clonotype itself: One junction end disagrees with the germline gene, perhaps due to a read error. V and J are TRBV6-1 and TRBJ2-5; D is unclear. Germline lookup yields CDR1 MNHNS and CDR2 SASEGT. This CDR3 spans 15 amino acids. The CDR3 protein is CASSSPRIGKDTQYF. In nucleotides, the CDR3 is TGTGCCAGCAGCTCCCCGCGGATTGGGAAAGACACCCAGTACTTC.

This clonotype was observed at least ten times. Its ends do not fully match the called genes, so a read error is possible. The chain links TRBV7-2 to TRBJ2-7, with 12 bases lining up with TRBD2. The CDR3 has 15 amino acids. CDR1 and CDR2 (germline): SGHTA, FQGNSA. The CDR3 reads CAGSKTSGSQYEQYF. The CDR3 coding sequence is TGTGCCGGCAGCAAGACTAGCGGGAGTCAGTACGAGCAGTACTTC.

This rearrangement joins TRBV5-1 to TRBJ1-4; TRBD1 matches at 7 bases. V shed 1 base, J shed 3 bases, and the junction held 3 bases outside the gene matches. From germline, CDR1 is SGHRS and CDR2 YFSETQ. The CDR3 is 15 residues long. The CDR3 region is CASSLIQGANEKLFF. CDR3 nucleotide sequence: TGCGCCAGCAGCTTGATTCAGGGGGCTAATGAAAAACTGTTTTTT. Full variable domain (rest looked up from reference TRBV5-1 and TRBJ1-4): KAGVTQTPRYLIKTRGQQVTLSCSPISGHRSVSWYQQTPGQGLQFLFEYFSETQRNKGNFPGRFSGRQFSNSRSEMNVSTLELGDSALYLCASSLIQGANEKLFFGSGTQLSVL.

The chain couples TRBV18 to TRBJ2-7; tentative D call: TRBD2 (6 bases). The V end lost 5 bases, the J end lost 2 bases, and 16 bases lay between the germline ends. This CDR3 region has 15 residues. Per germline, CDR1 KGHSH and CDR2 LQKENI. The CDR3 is CASSTRDWGTYEQYF. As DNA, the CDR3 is TGTGCCAGCTCAACCCGGGACTGGGGTACCTACGAGCAGTACTTC.

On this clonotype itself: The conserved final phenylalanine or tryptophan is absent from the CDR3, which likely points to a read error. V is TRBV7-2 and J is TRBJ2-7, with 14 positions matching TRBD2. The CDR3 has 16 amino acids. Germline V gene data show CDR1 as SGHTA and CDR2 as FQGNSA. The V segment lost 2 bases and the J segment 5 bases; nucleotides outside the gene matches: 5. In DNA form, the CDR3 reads TGTGCCAGCAGCTTACAAGGACTAGCGGGAGGAAACGAGCAGTACCTC. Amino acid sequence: CASSLQGLAGGNEQYL.

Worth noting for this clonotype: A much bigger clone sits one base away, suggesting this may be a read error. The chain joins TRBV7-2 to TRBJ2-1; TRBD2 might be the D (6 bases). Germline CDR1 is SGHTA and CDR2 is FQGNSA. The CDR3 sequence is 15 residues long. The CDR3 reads CASSLAGSPYNERFF. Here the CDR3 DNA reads TGTGCCAGCAGCTTGGCGGGATCCCCCTACAATGAGCGGTTCTTC.

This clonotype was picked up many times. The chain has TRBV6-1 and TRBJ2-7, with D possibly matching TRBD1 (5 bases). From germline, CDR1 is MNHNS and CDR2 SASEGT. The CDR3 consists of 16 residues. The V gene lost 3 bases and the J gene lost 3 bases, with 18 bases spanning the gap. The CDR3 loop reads CASSDLGQGMNYEQYF. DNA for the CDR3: TGTGCCAGCAGTGATCTGGGTCAGGGAATGAACTACGAGCAGTACTTC.

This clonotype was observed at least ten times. In DNA form, the CDR3 reads TGTGCCAGCAGCCCTACAGGGGGCGCTGAAGCTTTCTTT. This translates into CASSPTGGAEAFF. The chain employs TRBV7-2 and TRBJ1-1; 9 bases fit TRBD1. Per the germline V gene, CDR1 is SGHTA and CDR2 is FQGNSA. After removal of 5 bases from V and 6 bases from J, the junction contained 4 bases not matched to a gene. The CDR3 consists of 13 residues.

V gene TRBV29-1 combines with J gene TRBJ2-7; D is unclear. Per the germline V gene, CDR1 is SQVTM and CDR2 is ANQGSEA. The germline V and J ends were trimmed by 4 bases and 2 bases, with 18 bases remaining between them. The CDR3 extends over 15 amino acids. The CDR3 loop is CSVVTRTGSPYEQYF. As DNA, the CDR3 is TGCAGCGTTGTTACCCGGACCGGTTCCCCCTACGAGCAGTACTTC.

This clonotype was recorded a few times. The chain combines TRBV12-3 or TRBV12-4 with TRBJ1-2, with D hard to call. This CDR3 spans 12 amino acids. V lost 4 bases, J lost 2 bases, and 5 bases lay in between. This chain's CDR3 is CASSYQNYGYTF. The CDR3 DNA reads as TGTGCCAGCAGTTACCAGAACTATGGCTACACCTTC.

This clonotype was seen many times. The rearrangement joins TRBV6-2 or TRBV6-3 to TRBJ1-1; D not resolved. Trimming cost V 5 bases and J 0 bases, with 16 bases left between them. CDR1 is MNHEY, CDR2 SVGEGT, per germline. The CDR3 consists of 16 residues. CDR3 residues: CASSPRPGQMNTEAFF. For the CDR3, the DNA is TGTGCCAGCAGTCCTCGTCCCGGCCAGATGAACACTGAAGCTTTCTTT.

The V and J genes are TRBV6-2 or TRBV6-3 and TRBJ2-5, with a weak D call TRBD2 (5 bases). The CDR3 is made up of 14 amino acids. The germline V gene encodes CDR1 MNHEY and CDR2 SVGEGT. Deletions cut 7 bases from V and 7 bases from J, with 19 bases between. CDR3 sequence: CASKYEGDRATQYF. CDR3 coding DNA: TGTGCCAGCAAATACGAGGGTGACCGGGCGACCCAGTACTTC.

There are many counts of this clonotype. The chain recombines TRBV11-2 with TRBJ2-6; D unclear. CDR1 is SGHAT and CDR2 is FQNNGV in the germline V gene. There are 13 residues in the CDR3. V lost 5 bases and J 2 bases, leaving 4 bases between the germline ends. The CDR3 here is CASSPTGANVLTF. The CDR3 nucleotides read TGTGCCAGCAGCCCGACTGGGGCCAACGTCCTGACTTTC.

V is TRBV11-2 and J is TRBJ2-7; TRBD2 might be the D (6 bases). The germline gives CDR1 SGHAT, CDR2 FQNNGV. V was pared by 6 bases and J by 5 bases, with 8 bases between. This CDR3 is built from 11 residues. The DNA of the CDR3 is TGTGCCAGCAGTGCGGGAAACGAGCAGTACTTC. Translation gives CASSAGNEQYF.

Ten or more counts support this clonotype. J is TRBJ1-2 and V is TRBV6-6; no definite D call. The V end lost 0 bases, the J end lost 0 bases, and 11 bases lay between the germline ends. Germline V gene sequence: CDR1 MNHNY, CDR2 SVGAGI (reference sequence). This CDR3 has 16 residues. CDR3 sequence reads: CASSYSRGPPNYGYTF. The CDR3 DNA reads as TGTGCCAGCAGTTACTCGAGAGGGCCCCCTAACTATGGCTACACCTTC.

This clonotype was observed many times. The DNA of the CDR3 is TGTGCCAGCAGTGCTACTGGGGGGGGCTATGGCTACACCTTC. Protein sequence: CASSATGGGYGYTF. The gene calls are TRBV27 and TRBJ1-2; D is possibly TRBD1 (5 bases). The CDR3 loop spans 14 amino acids. From germline, CDR1 is MNHEY and CDR2 SMNVEV (reference sequence). Trimming pared 5 bases from V and 4 bases from J, leaving 14 bases between.

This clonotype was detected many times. In DNA form, the CDR3 reads TGCGCCAGCAGCTTACAGGGGGCTAGCACAGATACGCAGTATTTT. Protein product: CASSLQGASTDTQYF. This chain connects TRBV5-1 to TRBJ2-3; 9 bases fit TRBD1. The CDR3 covers 15 residues. CDR1 and CDR2 (germline): SGHRS, YFSETQ. V was pared by 2 bases and J by 0 bases, with 1 base of the junction left unmatched.

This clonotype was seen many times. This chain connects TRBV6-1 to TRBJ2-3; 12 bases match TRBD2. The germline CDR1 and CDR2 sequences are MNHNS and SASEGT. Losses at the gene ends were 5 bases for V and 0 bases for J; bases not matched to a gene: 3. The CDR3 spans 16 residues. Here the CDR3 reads CASSSGTSGSTDTQYF. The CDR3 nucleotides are TGTGCCAGCAGTTCCGGGACTAGCGGGAGCACAGATACGCAGTATTTT.

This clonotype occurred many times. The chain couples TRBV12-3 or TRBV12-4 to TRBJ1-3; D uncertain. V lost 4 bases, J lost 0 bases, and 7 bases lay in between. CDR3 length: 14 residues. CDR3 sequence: CASSSTASGNTIYF. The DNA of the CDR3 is TGTGCCAGCAGTTCAACAGCCTCTGGAAACACCATATATTTT.

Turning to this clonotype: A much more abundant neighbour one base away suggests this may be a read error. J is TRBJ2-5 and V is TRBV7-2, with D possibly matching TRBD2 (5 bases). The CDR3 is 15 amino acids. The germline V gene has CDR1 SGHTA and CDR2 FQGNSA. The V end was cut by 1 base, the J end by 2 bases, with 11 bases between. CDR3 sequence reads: CASSLVSGLQETQYF. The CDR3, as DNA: TGTGCCAGCAGCTTAGTCAGCGGCCTACAAGAGACCCAGTACTTC.

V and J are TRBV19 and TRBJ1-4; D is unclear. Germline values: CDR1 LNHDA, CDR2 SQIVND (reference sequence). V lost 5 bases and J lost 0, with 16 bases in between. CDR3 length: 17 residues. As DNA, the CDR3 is TGTGCCAGTAGTGATATCATCCGGGGAGCAACTAATGAAAAACTGTTTTTT. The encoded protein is CASSDIIRGATNEKLFF. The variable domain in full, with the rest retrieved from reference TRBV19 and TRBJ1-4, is DGGITQSPKYLFRKEGQNVTLSCEQNLNHDAMYWYRQDPGQGLRLIYYSQIVNDFQKGDIAEGYSVSREKKESFPLTVTSAQKNPTAFYLCASSDIIRGATNEKLFFGSGTQLSVL.

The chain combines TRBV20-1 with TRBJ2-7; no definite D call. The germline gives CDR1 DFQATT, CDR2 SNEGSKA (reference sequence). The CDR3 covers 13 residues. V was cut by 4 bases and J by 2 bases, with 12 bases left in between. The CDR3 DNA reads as TGCAGTGCTATCTGCGCGGCCACCTACGAGCAGTACTTC. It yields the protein CSAICAATYEQYF.

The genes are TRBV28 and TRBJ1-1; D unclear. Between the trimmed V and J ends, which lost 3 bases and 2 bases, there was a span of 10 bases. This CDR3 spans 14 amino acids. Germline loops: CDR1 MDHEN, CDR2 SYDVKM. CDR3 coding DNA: TGTGCCAGCAGTTTGCAAATTCTAAACACTGAAGCTTTCTTT. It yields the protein CASSLQILNTEAFF.

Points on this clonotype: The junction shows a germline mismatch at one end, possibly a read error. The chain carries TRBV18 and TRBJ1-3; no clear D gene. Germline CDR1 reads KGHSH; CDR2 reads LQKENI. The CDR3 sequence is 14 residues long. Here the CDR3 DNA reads TGTACCAGCTCAACAACGGATGCCCTAAACACCATATATTTT. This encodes CTSSTTDALNTIYF.